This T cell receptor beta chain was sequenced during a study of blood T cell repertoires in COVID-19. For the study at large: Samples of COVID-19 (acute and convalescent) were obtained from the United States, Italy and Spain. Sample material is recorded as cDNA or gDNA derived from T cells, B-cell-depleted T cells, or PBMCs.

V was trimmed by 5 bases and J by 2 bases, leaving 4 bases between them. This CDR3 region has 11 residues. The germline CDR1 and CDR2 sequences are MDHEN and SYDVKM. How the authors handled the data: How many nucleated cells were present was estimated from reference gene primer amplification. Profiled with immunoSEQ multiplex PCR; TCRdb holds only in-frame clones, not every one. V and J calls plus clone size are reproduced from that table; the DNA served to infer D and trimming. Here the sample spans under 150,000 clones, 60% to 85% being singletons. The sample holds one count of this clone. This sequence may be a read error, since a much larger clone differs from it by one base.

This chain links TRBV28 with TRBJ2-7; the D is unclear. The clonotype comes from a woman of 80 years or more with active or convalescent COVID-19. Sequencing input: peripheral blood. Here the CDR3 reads CASSPTYEQYF. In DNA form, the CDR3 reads TGTGCCAGCAGTCCAACCTACGAGCAGTACTTC. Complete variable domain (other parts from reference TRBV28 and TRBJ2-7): DVKVTQSSRYLVKRTGEKVFLECVQDMDHENMFWYRQDPGLGLRLIYFSYDVKMKEKGDIPEGYSVSREKKERFSLILESASTNQTSMYLCASSPTYEQYFGPGTRLTVT.